Listed here are 6 T cell receptor beta chains from one sample, sequenced in a study of T cells in Graves' hyperthyroidism and ophthalmopathy. RNA transcripts were the template for amplifying TCR beta CDR3 regions. The TCR CDR3 first-round RT-PCR relied on the HTBI primer set. Each CDR3 protein is one row after TCRdb ran MiXCR on the multiplex PCR reads. The sample lists about 540,000 distinct CDR3 sequences; roughly 46% were seen once. Sequenced input: peripheral blood or thyroid tissue (not recorded which). These receptors were collected from a woman between 18 and 29 years old with Graves' hyperthyroidism.

There are many counts of this clonotype. This rearrangement joins TRBV14 to TRBJ1-4; D is uncertain. Deletions cut 4 bases from V and 0 bases from J, with 6 bases between. CDR3 size: 14 residues. CDR1 and CDR2 (germline): SGHDN, FVKESK. CDR3 sequence reads: CASSPTATNEKLFF. The CDR3 region has the DNA TGTGCCAGCAGCCCGACGGCAACTAATGAAAAACTGTTTTTT.

This clonotype was counted ten times or more. V and J are TRBV5-6 and TRBJ2-6, with no clear D. Trimming cost V 0 bases and J 0 bases, with 10 bases left between them. Per the germline V gene, CDR1 is SGHDT and CDR2 is YYEEEE. The CDR3 runs to 17 residues. The CDR3 DNA reads TGTGCCAGCAGCTTGGTTGGGGTCGGCTCTGGGGCCAACGTCCTGACTTTC. Residues: CASSLVGVGSGANVLTF.

The CDR3 protein is CASSLVGLGSSPLHF. CDR3 DNA sequence: TGTGCCAGCAGCTTAGTAGGCTTAGGGAGTTCACCCCTCCACTTT. The V call is TRBV7-9, the J call TRBJ1-6, with D unresolved. Trimming removed 1 base at V and 9 bases at J, with 13 bases between. This CDR3 is 15 amino acids long. In germline, CDR1 is SEHNR, CDR2 FQNEAQ (reference sequence). Full variable domain (remainder filled in from reference TRBV7-9 and TRBJ1-6): DTGVSQNPRHKITKRGQNVTFRCDPISEHNRLYWYRQTLGQGPEFLTYFQNEAQLEKSRLLSDRFSAERPKGSFSTLEIQRTEQGDSAMYLCASSLVGLGSSPLHFGNGTRLTVT.

In regard to this clonotype: Relative to the germline gene, one junction end is altered; a read error may explain this. The genes are TRBV4-3 and TRBJ2-7; D is ambiguous. The CDR3 is 14 amino acids. Germline V gives CDR1 LGHNA, CDR2 YSLEER. CDR3 nucleotide sequence: TGCGCCTGCAGCCGGACGATCAAGCCCTACGGGCAGTACTTC. Translated, it gives CACSRTIKPYGQYF.

This clonotype appeared a few times. The genes are TRBV29-1 and TRBJ1-2, with 8 bases fitting TRBD1. V lost 0 bases to trimming and J lost 4 bases; unmatched junction nucleotides: 1. The CDR3 covers 13 residues. Germline V gene data show CDR1 as SQVTM and CDR2 as ANQGSEA. CDR3 bases: TGCAGCGTTGAAGATGGACAGGGCTATGGCTACACCTTC. Translated, it gives CSVEDGQGYGYTF. The full variable domain, with the rest looked up from reference TRBV29-1 and TRBJ1-2, is SAVISQKPSRDICQRGTSLTIQCQVDSQVTMMFWYRQQPGQSLTLIATANQGSEATYESGFVIDKFPISRPNLTFSTLTVSNMSPEDSSIYLCSVEDGQGYGYTFGSGTRLTVV.

This chain uses TRBV13 with TRBJ1-1; D remains unclear. The CDR3 sequence is 16 residues long. Trimming removed 2 bases at V and 2 bases at J, with 15 bases between. The germline V gene has CDR1 PRHDT and CDR2 FYEKMQ (reference sequence). CDR3 bases: TGTGCCAGCAGCTTATACAAGGGCACGGGAAACACTGAAGCTTTCTTT. This encodes CASSLYKGTGNTEAFF. The full variable domain, its missing parts supplied by reference TRBV13 and TRBJ1-1, is AAGVIQSPRHLIKEKRETATLKCYPIPRHDTVYWYQQGPGQDPQFLISFYEKMQSDKGSIPDRFSAQQFSDYHSELNMSSLELGDSALYFCASSLYKGTGNTEAFFGQGTRLTVV.